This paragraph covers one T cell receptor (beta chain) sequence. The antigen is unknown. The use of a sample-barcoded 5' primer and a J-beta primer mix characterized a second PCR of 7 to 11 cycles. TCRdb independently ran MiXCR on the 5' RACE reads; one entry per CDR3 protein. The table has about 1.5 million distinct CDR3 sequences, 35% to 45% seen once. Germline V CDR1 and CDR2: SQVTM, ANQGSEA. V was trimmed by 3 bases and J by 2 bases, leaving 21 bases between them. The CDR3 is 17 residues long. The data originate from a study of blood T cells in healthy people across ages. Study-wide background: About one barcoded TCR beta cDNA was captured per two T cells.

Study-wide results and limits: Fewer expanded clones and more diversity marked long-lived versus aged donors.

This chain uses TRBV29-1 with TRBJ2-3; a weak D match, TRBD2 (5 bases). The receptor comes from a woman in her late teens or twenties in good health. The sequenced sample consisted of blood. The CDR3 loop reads CSVERPEEVGVTDTQYF. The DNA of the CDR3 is TGCAGCGTTGAGAGGCCCGAGGAAGTGGGAGTCACAGATACGCAGTATTTT.